The 26 T cell receptor beta chains reported below all come from one sample, sequenced in a study of blood T cell repertoires in COVID-19. The assay was immunoSEQ multiplex PCR, and TCRdb's table has in-frame clones only and misses some. The sample has about 87,000 clones, roughly 76% seen once. Sequenced: peripheral blood. Receptor source: a woman aged 50 to 60 with acute or convalescent COVID-19.

The chain employs TRBV6-5 and TRBJ2-7, with 10 positions matching TRBD1. Per the germline V gene, CDR1 is MNHEY and CDR2 is SVGAGI. After removal of 7 bases from V and 4 bases from J, the junction contained 7 bases not matched to a gene. The CDR3 length is 14 residues. This chain's CDR3 is CASKTGQGWYEQYF. CDR3 bases: TGTGCCAGCAAGACGGGACAGGGGTGGTACGAGCAGTACTTC.

The V and J genes are TRBV5-6 and TRBJ2-5, with D possibly being TRBD2 (6 bases). This CDR3 region has 14 residues. Looked up from germline, CDR1 is SGHDT and CDR2 is YYEEEE. With 2 bases removed from V and 3 bases from J, the gap between germline ends came to 11 bases. The CDR3 nucleotides read TGTGCCAGCAGCTTTAAGGCTAGCGAAGAGACCCAGTACTTC. This translates into CASSFKASEETQYF.

The rearrangement joins TRBV11-2 to TRBJ2-7; D is perhaps TRBD1 (5 bases). The CDR3 covers 15 residues. Germline V gives CDR1 SGHAT, CDR2 FQNNGV. V was shortened by 6 bases and J by 3 bases, with 18 bases between the two germline ends. The CDR3 DNA reads TGTGCCAGCAGTCTATCACCCAACAGGCTCTACGAGCAGTACTTC. Translation: CASSLSPNRLYEQYF.

The chain combines TRBV10-3 with TRBJ2-7, with D perhaps matching TRBD2 (5 bases). Germline values: CDR1 ENHRY, CDR2 SYGVKD. The CDR3 loop spans 14 amino acids. The ends were cut back, 5 bases at V and 4 bases at J, with 15 bases in the middle. CDR3 DNA sequence: TGTGCCATCAGTTCGTCGGGGAACTTGTACGAGCAGTACTTC. Its protein is CAISSSGNLYEQYF.

This clone was seen once. The chain uses TRBV28 and TRBJ1-3; D is ambiguous. CDR3 length: 14 residues. Trimming cost V 3 bases and J 0 bases, with 6 bases left between them. Germline assignment: CDR1 MDHEN and CDR2 SYDVKM. In DNA, the CDR3 is TGTGCCAGCAGTTTTTCACACTCTGGAAACACCATATATTTT. It translates to CASSFSHSGNTIYF.

This chain joins TRBV5-1 and TRBJ2-3, with 9 bases fitting TRBD2. Germline values: CDR1 SGHRS, CDR2 YFSETQ. V gave up 5 bases and J gave up 2 bases; unmatched junction bases: 3. The CDR3 covers 14 residues. CDR3 loop: CASRASGATDTQYF. The CDR3 coding sequence is TGCGCCAGCAGGGCTAGCGGGGCCACAGATACGCAGTATTTT.

This rearrangement joins TRBV4-3 to TRBJ2-2, with 8 positions matching TRBD1. This CDR3 has 13 residues. Per the germline V gene, CDR1 is LGHNA and CDR2 is YSLEER. V lost 4 bases to trimming and J lost 6 bases; unmatched junction nucleotides: 1. CDR3 region: CASSPTGAGELFF. In nucleotides, the CDR3 is TGCGCCAGCAGCCCGACAGGGGCCGGGGAGCTGTTTTTT.

This chain uses TRBV14 with TRBJ1-2, with 8 bases fitting TRBD1. Trimming took 0 bases from V and 0 from J; bases not matched to a gene: 9. Germline V gene sequence: CDR1 SGHDN, CDR2 FVKESK. This CDR3 has 18 residues. The chain's CDR3 is CASSQDGTGGVANYGYTF. In nucleotides, the CDR3 is TGTGCCAGCAGCCAAGACGGAACAGGGGGGGTGGCTAACTATGGCTACACCTTC.

This clone has only a few counts. The chain is built from TRBV5-1 and TRBJ1-3, with D possibly matching TRBD1 (5 bases). This CDR3 is built from 15 residues. CDR1 is SGHRS and CDR2 is YFSETQ in the germline V gene. Trimming removed 4 bases at V and 0 bases at J, with 11 bases between. CDR3 DNA: TGCGCCAGCAGCCGGGACTCAAACTCTGGAAACACCATATATTTT. This sequence encodes CASSRDSNSGNTIYF.

The chain joins TRBV29-1 to TRBJ2-2, with TRBD2 identical over 9 bases. Trimming at V came to 6 bases and at J to 1 base, leaving 24 bases not matched to a gene. The germline V gene has CDR1 SQVTM and CDR2 ANQGSEA. The CDR3 contains 21 residues. The CDR3 DNA reads as TGCAGCGTCCAATCACGCGGGGCTAGCGGGGACCGGGTAGGGAACACCGGGGAGCTGTTTTTT. Its translation: CSVQSRGASGDRVGNTGELFF.

V and J are TRBV28 and TRBJ1-6; D not certain. The length of the CDR3 is 13 residues. Trimming shortened V by 5 bases and J by 6 bases, and 8 bases separated the two germline ends. Germline V gene data show CDR1 as MDHEN and CDR2 as SYDVKM. CDR3 nucleotides: TGTGCCAGCAGTACAGATTTTAATTCACCCCTCCACTTT. Encoded protein: CASSTDFNSPLHF.

The chain has TRBV28 and TRBJ1-3, with 7 bases aligning to TRBD1. Germline lookup yields CDR1 MDHEN and CDR2 SYDVKM. J was trimmed by 0 bases and V by 2 bases; bases with no gene match: 10. CDR3 length: 18 amino acids. The CDR3 sequence is CASSLGGQYTSSGNTIYF. The CDR3 DNA reads as TGTGCCAGCAGTTTAGGGGGACAGTATACGAGCTCTGGAAACACCATATATTTT.

V and J are TRBV10-2 and TRBJ2-2; possible D gene TRBD1, 6 bases. The V end lost 7 bases, the J end lost 6 bases, and 21 bases lay between the germline ends. The CDR3 is made up of 16 amino acids. Per germline, CDR1 WSHSY and CDR2 SAAADI. The CDR3 region has the DNA TGCGCCAGCACCATTCAACAGGGTAACGGGGCCGGGGAGCTGTTTTTT. It yields the protein CASTIQQGNGAGELFF.

This chain joins TRBV2 and TRBJ1-4, with D tentatively TRBD1 (5 bases). Germline lookup yields CDR1 SNHLY and CDR2 FYNNEI. This CDR3 has 13 amino acids. V was shortened by 2 bases and J by 6 bases, with 7 bases between the two germline ends. CDR3 residues: CASSETGDEKLFF. The CDR3 bases are TGTGCCAGCAGTGAAACGGGGGATGAAAAACTGTTTTTT.

The sample holds one count of this clone. V and J are TRBV9 and TRBJ2-7, with a possible D match to TRBD2 (5 bases). The V end lost 0 bases, the J end lost 6 bases, and 13 bases lay between the germline ends. Germline CDR1 reads SGDLS; CDR2 reads YYNGEE. CDR3 length equals 14 residues. CDR3 DNA sequence: TGTGCCAGCAGCGTAGTGGGAGAGCCCGGCGAGCAGTACTTC. This encodes CASSVVGEPGEQYF.

V gene TRBV10-2 combines with J gene TRBJ1-1; 11 nucleotides line up with TRBD1. Germline V gene sequence: CDR1 WSHSY, CDR2 SAAADI. J gave up 1 base and V 4 bases, and 5 bases lay outside the gene matches. The CDR3 has 16 residues. CDR3 residues: CASSAGTGGSNTEAFF. The CDR3 region has the DNA TGCGCCAGCAGTGCCGGGACAGGGGGGTCGAACACTGAAGCTTTCTTT.

This clone was found once. The chain combines TRBV28 with TRBJ2-1, with D perhaps TRBD2 (6 bases). Looked up from germline, CDR1 is MDHEN and CDR2 is SYDVKM. V lost 6 bases, J lost 4 bases, and 19 bases lay in between. CDR3 length: 16 amino acids. CDR3 loop: CASSSITASEYNEQFF. In DNA, the CDR3 is TGTGCCAGCAGCTCAATAACGGCTAGCGAGTACAATGAGCAGTTCTTC. Supplemented by reference TRBV28 and TRBJ2-1, the full variable domain reads DVKVTQSSRYLVKRTGEKVFLECVQDMDHENMFWYRQDPGLGLRLIYFSYDVKMKEKGDIPEGYSVSREKKERFSLILESASTNQTSMYLCASSSITASEYNEQFFGPGTRLTVL.

The rearrangement joins TRBV27 to TRBJ1-6; weak D call: TRBD1 (5 bases). Trimming removed 1 base at V and 7 bases at J, with 17 bases between. The CDR3 spans 17 residues. Germline loops: CDR1 MNHEY, CDR2 SMNVEV (reference sequence). As DNA, the CDR3 is TGTGCCAGCAGTTTATGGGGGGACGGAGGGCTGAATTCACCCCTCCACTTT. Encoded protein: CASSLWGDGGLNSPLHF.

The rearrangement joins TRBV7-2 to TRBJ1-5, with 7 positions matching TRBD1. Trimming cost V 1 base and J 11 bases; bases outside gene matches: 8. Germline V gene data show CDR1 as SGHTA and CDR2 as FQGNSA. This CDR3 region has 14 residues. The CDR3 DNA follows: TGTGCCAGCAGCTTAGACGTGACAGGGTCGTCCCAGCATTTT. Its translation is CASSLDVTGSSQHF.

With respect to this clone: Other nucleotide sequences from this sample produce the same CDR3. The gene calls are TRBV30 and TRBJ1-6; TRBD1 matches at 10 bases. Losses at the gene ends were 5 bases for V and 7 bases for J; bases not matched to a gene: 8. Germline lookup yields CDR1 GTSNPN and CDR2 SVGIG (reference sequence). The CDR3 length is 15 residues. DNA of the CDR3: TGTGCCTGGTCTCCCGGACAGGGGGGGAATTCACCCCTCCACTTT. Protein sequence: CAWSPGQGGNSPLHF.

V gene TRBV25-1 combines with J gene TRBJ1-4, with 7 bases fitting TRBD1. Trimming cost V 5 bases and J 8 bases; bases outside gene matches: 8. CDR3 length equals 14 residues. Germline V gene lookup returns CDR1 MGHDK and CDR2 SYGVNS. The chain's CDR3 is CASSNPGGREKLFF. The CDR3 DNA reads as TGTGCCAGCAGTAATCCAGGGGGTCGGGAAAAACTGTTTTTT.

The chain recombines TRBV6-5 with TRBJ1-6; maybe TRBD1 (5 bases). Germline V gene lookup returns CDR1 MNHEY and CDR2 SVGAGI. The CDR3 covers 14 residues. The V end was cut by 8 bases, the J end by 7 bases, with 15 bases between. CDR3 DNA sequence: TGTGCCAGCGGTAGACAGACAATGAATTCACCCCTCCACTTT. Translation gives CASGRQTMNSPLHF.

This clone turned up a few times. The rearrangement joins TRBV19 to TRBJ1-5, with a possible D match to TRBD1 (5 bases). The CDR3 totals 16 residues. V was trimmed by 5 bases and J by 0 bases, leaving 14 bases between them. From germline, CDR1 is LNHDA and CDR2 SQIVND (reference sequence). The DNA for the CDR3 is TGTGCCAGTAGTTCGCGCGGGGGATATAGCAATCAGCCCCAGCATTTT. It codes for CASSSRGGYSNQPQHF.

Here the CDR3 DNA reads TGTGCCAGCAGTCAAACTACATCGAGGGCAGATACGCAGTATTTT. This gives the protein CASSQTTSRADTQYF. The chain combines TRBV6-2 or TRBV6-3 with TRBJ2-3; a weak D match, TRBD2 (5 bases). V gave up 5 bases and J gave up 4 bases, with 16 bases separating them. The CDR3 has 15 residues. From germline, CDR1 is MNHEY and CDR2 SVGEGT.

The V call is TRBV19, the J call TRBJ1-1; possibly TRBD1 for D (6 bases). Germline values: CDR1 LNHDA, CDR2 SQIVND (reference sequence). This CDR3 spans 14 amino acids. Between the trimmed V and J ends, which lost 4 bases and 4 bases, there was a span of 13 bases. The CDR3 spells CASSRTALRTEAFF. DNA of the CDR3: TGTGCCAGTAGTAGGACAGCGCTCCGCACTGAAGCTTTCTTT.

The rearrangement uses TRBV27 and TRBJ2-5, with 7 bases aligning to TRBD2. V lost 8 bases and J lost 7; bases outside the gene matches: 13. From germline, CDR1 is MNHEY and CDR2 SMNVEV (reference sequence). The CDR3 consists of 14 residues. CDR3 sequence: CASGGSGARGTQYF. The CDR3 nucleotides read TGTGCCAGCGGAGGGAGCGGGGCACGGGGGACCCAGTACTTC.